One and the same sample provided the 10 T cell receptor beta chains below, sequenced in a study of tumor and adjacent non-tumor tissue in lung cancer. This sample's RNA came from whole unsorted tissue. Three rounds of nested PCR, following a modified ARM-PCR protocol, produced the TCRbeta library. TCRdb re-called the multiplex PCR reads with MiXCR, one entry per CDR3 protein. The data hold about 66,000 distinct CDR3 sequences, with about 80% observed a single time. The sequenced sample consisted of lung tumor tissue. These TCRs come from a man aged 60-69 years with non-small cell lung cancer.

The chain is built from TRBV30 and TRBJ1-1; D uncertain. V lost 6 bases and J lost 11, with 22 bases in between. Germline V gene sequence: CDR1 GTSNPN, CDR2 SVGIG (reference sequence). The CDR3 totals 13 residues. CDR3 in DNA: TGTGCCTGTTCAAGGCCCCCCACCGAGGGTGCTTTCTTT. Encoded protein: CACSRPPTEGAFF.

As for this clonotype: It may be a read error: a sequence one base away is much more abundant. The gene calls are TRBV10-3 and TRBJ2-7; 9 positions agree with TRBD1. The CDR3 sequence is 14 residues long. Per germline, CDR1 ENHRY and CDR2 SYGVKD. CDR3 loop: CVISEGTGSYEQYF. For the CDR3, the DNA is TGTGTCATCAGTGAAGGGACAGGGTCCTACGAGCAGTACTTC.

This clonotype was seen a handful of times. A much bigger clone sits one base away, suggesting this may be a read error. The chain has TRBV5-6 and TRBJ1-1; tentatively, D is TRBD1 (6 bases). Germline CDR1 and CDR2: SGHDT and YYEEEE. This CDR3 contains 14 residues. In DNA form, the CDR3 reads TGTGCCAGCAGCTTGGGAGGGGGAGGCACTGAAACTTTCTTT. It translates to CASSLGGGGTETFF.

Note on this clonotype: No conserved phenylalanine or tryptophan is present at the end of the CDR3, so a read error is the likely explanation. It is unclear where the CDR3 begins or ends on the DNA, so no DNA is shown, and the CDR3 is as TCRdb lists it. The CDR3 spells CASSYPRRETAEEYS. The chain is built from TRBV6-5 and TRBJ2-7; TRBD2, the D gene given by the table, was not confirmed from the DNA. The CDR3 totals 15 residues, both ends included. Germline CDR1 reads MNHEY; CDR2 reads SVGAGI.

The table lists this clonotype with a count of one. The CDR3 ends on some other residue instead of the conserved phenylalanine or tryptophan, so this is likely a read error. The J gene is TRBJ2-2, the V gene TRBV11-1; a weak D match, TRBD2 (5 bases). CDR3 length: 14 residues. V was trimmed by 9 bases and J by 5 bases, leaving 16 bases between them. The V gene's germline CDR1 is SGHAT and CDR2 FQDESV (reference sequence). The CDR3 DNA reads as TGTGCCAGTAGATATACTAGTGGAACCGGGGAGCTGTTTCTT. It is translated as CASRYTSGTGELFL.

About this clonotype: This CDR3 is missing its conserved last phenylalanine or tryptophan, likely due to a read error. The gene calls are TRBV5-1 and TRBJ2-7, with TRBD2 identical over 7 bases. Germline assignment: CDR1 SGHRS and CDR2 YFSETQ. Trimming cost V 1 base and J 6 bases; bases outside gene matches: 13. The CDR3 length is 16 residues. The CDR3 sequence is CASSLTSAGDMGEQYL. The CDR3 DNA reads as TGCGCCAGCAGCTTGACGTCCGCGGGAGACATGGGCGAGCAGTACTTA.

For this clonotype: A much larger clone lies a single base off, so this may be a read error. V usage is TRBV5-4 and J usage is TRBJ2-2; TRBD2 agrees at 7 bases. CDR3 size: 15 residues. The V gene's germline CDR1 is SGHNT and CDR2 YYREEE (reference sequence). The CDR3 is CTSSPGGANTGELFF. In DNA, the CDR3 is TGTACCAGCAGCCCTGGGGGGGCGAACACCGGGGAGCTGTTTTTT.

This clonotype was detected many times. This sequence joins TRBV5-6 and TRBJ1-6; 7 nucleotides line up with TRBD1. J was trimmed by 7 bases and V by 1 base; bases with no gene match: 2. The CDR3 sequence is 14 residues long. Germline V gives CDR1 SGHDT, CDR2 YYEEEE. The CDR3 region is CASSLQGVNSPLHF. The DNA for the CDR3 is TGTGCCAGCAGCTTGCAGGGGGTGAATTCACCCCTCCACTTT.

Details on this clonotype: It may be a read error: a sequence one base away is much more abundant. The chain is built from TRBV5-5 and TRBJ2-3; 8 bases align to TRBD2. J was trimmed by 8 bases and V by 5 bases; bases with no gene match: 19. Germline V gene data show CDR1 as SGHKS and CDR2 as YYEKEE (reference sequence). The CDR3 has 17 residues. The CDR3 is CASRDDGLAAAFFTQYF. For the CDR3, the DNA is TGTGCCAGCAGAGATGACGGACTAGCCGCTGCCTTTTTTACGCAGTATTTT.

Comments on this clonotype: The junction differs from germline at one of its ends, possibly a read error. V gene TRBV20-1 combines with J gene TRBJ1-1; D possibly corresponds to TRBD1 (6 bases). Germline V gives CDR1 DFQATT, CDR2 SNEGSKA (reference sequence). The CDR3 runs to 15 residues. The CDR3 reads CSARGGPLGNTEAVF. In nucleotides, the CDR3 is TGCAGTGCTAGGGGGGGGCCCCTCGGGAACACTGAAGCTGTCTTT.